This T cell receptor beta chain was recorded in a study of OX40 agonist ivuxolimab in advanced cancers. At the level of the study: Of mixed ages from about 23 to 79 and averaging about 65 years, the group was 65% to 85% male.

Overall study results and limits: Among the lowest peripheral clonal expansion occurred in 0.1-3.0 mg/kg partial responders. Expanded peripheral T cell antigen specificity was not determined.

Autoimmune disease history or systemic immunosuppression was exclusionary. On this clone: Its specificity is not known.

Sequencing used immunoSEQ multiplex PCR; TCRdb keeps in-frame clones, though not all of them. The profile shows 100,000 or so clones, roughly 88% of them singletons. CDR1 and CDR2 (germline): KGHSH, LQKENI. V lost 3 bases and J 2 bases, leaving 5 bases between the germline ends. This CDR3 region has 13 residues. This chain links TRBV18 with TRBJ1-3; no reliable D call. The receptor comes from an adult with an advanced solid tumor such as melanoma, head and neck, liver or kidney cancer. This specimen consisted of CD4+ or CD8+ T cells sorted from blood, obtained in a trial of the OX40 agonist ivuxolimab. The CDR3 spells CASSPFTGNTIYF. In nucleotides, the CDR3 is TGTGCCAGCTCACCTTTCACTGGAAACACCATATATTTT.